Each of the 28 T cell receptor beta chains below was sequenced from the same sample in a study of T-cell reconstitution after alpha-beta-depleted transplantation in children. Preparation of the TCRbeta library was carried out with unique molecular identifiers. TCRdb ran MiXCR on the PCR reads and lists one entry per CDR3 protein. The sample lists 250,000 to 300,000 distinct CDR3 sequences, about a tenth occurring once. The source was PBMCs from the stem cell graft donor, collected from the stem cell graft. Receptors originate from a human donor who donated a stem cell graft to a child with SCID.

This chain uses TRBV5-1 with TRBJ1-5; D perhaps matches TRBD1 (5 bases). The CDR3 totals 13 residues. Germline CDR1 is SGHRS and CDR2 is YFSETQ. The V and J ends lost 2 bases and 9 bases respectively, with 12 bases between them. The CDR3 coding sequence is TGCGCCAGCAGCTTAGGGGACGCGGCGCCCCAGCATTTT. It encodes CASSLGDAAPQHF.

The V and J genes are TRBV2 and TRBJ2-2, with 7 bases identical to TRBD1. Germline values: CDR1 SNHLY, CDR2 FYNNEI. The V segment lost 7 bases and the J segment 4 bases; nucleotides outside the gene matches: 9. The CDR3 is 15 residues long. The CDR3 bases are TGTGCCAGCAAGGGGACAGCTCTATCCACCGGGGAGCTGTTTTTT. It yields the protein CASKGTALSTGELFF.

In its sample, this clonotype was seen a few times. The V call is TRBV12-3 or TRBV12-4, the J call TRBJ2-1; no clear D. V dropped 0 bases and J dropped 0 bases, with 6 bases sitting between them. The CDR3 loop spans 15 amino acids. CDR3 sequence reads: CASSLAASSYNEQFF. The DNA of the CDR3 is TGTGCCAGCAGTTTAGCGGCGAGCTCCTACAATGAGCAGTTCTTC.

This chain connects TRBV21-1 to TRBJ2-7; the DNA was not used to check the table's D call, TRBD2. TRBV21-1 is reported as a pseudogene. The CDR3 contains 13 residues. In nucleotides, the CDR3 is TGTGCCAGCAGCAGAAGACAGAGAGGGGAGCAGTACTTC. This encodes CASSRRQRGEQYF.

This clonotype was detected many times. This rearrangement joins TRBV10-3 to TRBJ2-5; no firm D call. The V gene's germline CDR1 is ENHRY and CDR2 SYGVKD. With 5 bases removed from V and 5 bases from J, the gap between germline ends came to 6 bases. The CDR3 sequence is 11 residues long. The CDR3 DNA is TGTGCCATCAGTACTCGGGAGACCCAGTACTTC. Its protein is CAISTRETQYF.

The gene calls are TRBV5-1 and TRBJ1-2, with no clear D. The V end was cut by 3 bases, the J end by 7 bases, with 10 bases between. The CDR3 length is 12 residues. CDR1 and CDR2 from the germline V gene are SGHRS and YFSETQ. DNA for the CDR3: TGCGCCAGCAGCTCCGACAATCTTGGCTACACCTTC. This codes for CASSSDNLGYTF.

This clonotype occurred a few times. This rearrangement joins TRBV20-1 to TRBJ1-5; possibly TRBD1 for D (5 bases). Germline V CDR1 and CDR2: DFQATT, SNEGSKA (reference sequence). The CDR3 extends over 14 amino acids. The V gene lost 3 bases and the J gene lost 5 bases, with 14 bases spanning the gap. The CDR3, as DNA: TGCAGTGCTAGGCCCCAGGGTCTAGATCAGCCCCAGCATTTT. Translation: CSARPQGLDQPQHF.

This clonotype has a handful of counts. The chain is built from TRBV27 and TRBJ2-1, with TRBD1 matching over 8 bases. J was trimmed by 9 bases and V by 3 bases; bases with no gene match: 7. Germline assignment: CDR1 MNHEY and CDR2 SMNVEV (reference sequence). The CDR3 loop spans 14 amino acids. As DNA, the CDR3 is TGTGCCAGCAGTTTCAGGCAGGGGGCGGGTGAGCAGTTCTTC. It is translated as CASSFRQGAGEQFF.

This clonotype showed up just a few times. This sequence joins TRBV7-9 and TRBJ2-3; TRBD2 matches 7 bases. The CDR3 totals 15 residues. Trimming at V came to 5 bases and at J to 2 bases, leaving 7 bases not matched to a gene. Looked up from germline, CDR1 is SEHNR and CDR2 is FQNEAQ (reference sequence). DNA for the CDR3: TGTGCCAGCAGCCCAAAGGGACTAACCACAGATACGCAGTATTTT. Translated, it gives CASSPKGLTTDTQYF.

The rearrangement links TRBV6-5 to TRBJ1-2; D gene uncertain. Germline loops: CDR1 MNHEY, CDR2 SVGAGI. The CDR3 extends over 12 amino acids. Trimming removed 6 bases at V and 4 bases at J, with 9 bases between. The CDR3 loop is CASSGRLYGYTF. Written as DNA, the CDR3 is TGTGCCAGCAGCGGTCGACTCTATGGCTACACCTTC.

This chain links TRBV11-2 with TRBJ2-3; D not certain. V dropped 0 bases and J dropped 8 bases, with 9 bases sitting between them. The CDR3 is made up of 13 amino acids. Germline values: CDR1 SGHAT, CDR2 FQNNGV. The CDR3 protein is CASSLDLSGTQYF. CDR3 DNA: TGTGCCAGCAGCTTAGACCTATCGGGTACGCAGTATTTT.

This clonotype was seen at least ten times. The V and J genes are TRBV5-1 and TRBJ2-3; maybe TRBD2 (5 bases). CDR3 length equals 15 residues. CDR1 SGHRS and CDR2 YFSETQ come from the germline V gene. V lost 2 bases and J lost 0, with 10 bases in between. The CDR3 here is CASSLADVSTDTQYF. Here the CDR3 DNA reads TGCGCCAGCAGCTTAGCGGACGTTAGCACAGATACGCAGTATTTT.

The J gene is TRBJ1-4, the V gene TRBV12-3 or TRBV12-4; D is uncertain. The CDR3 runs 11 residues. Trimming took off 4 bases at V and 14 bases at J, with 11 bases between the two ends. The CDR3 spells CASSYDARLFF. The CDR3 DNA is TGTGCCAGCAGTTACGACGCCCGGCTGTTTTTT.

This clonotype was counted only a few times. V usage is TRBV6-5 and J usage is TRBJ1-2; unclear D gene. Germline loops: CDR1 MNHEY, CDR2 SVGAGI. CDR3 length: 17 amino acids. The V end lost 6 bases, the J end lost 3 bases, and 23 bases lay between the germline ends. The CDR3 reads CASSSIPSDWADYGYTF. The CDR3, as DNA: TGTGCCAGCAGCTCTATTCCGAGTGACTGGGCCGACTATGGCTACACCTTC.

The gene calls are TRBV12-3 or TRBV12-4 and TRBJ2-3; D unclear. V was cut by 3 bases and J by 6 bases, with 13 bases left in between. The CDR3 has 14 amino acids. The CDR3 DNA reads as TGTGCCAGCAGTTTGAAGAACCCCGCGGATACGCAGTATTTT. It translates to CASSLKNPADTQYF.

This clonotype was picked up many times. The chain couples TRBV29-1 to TRBJ2-1; D call uncertain. Trimming shortened V by 3 bases and J by 2 bases, and 5 bases separated the two germline ends. Germline CDR1 SQVTM, CDR2 ANQGSEA. The CDR3 covers 12 residues. The CDR3 DNA reads TGCAGCGTTGAGGTCGCCTACAATGAGCAGTTCTTC. It specifies CSVEVAYNEQFF.

V is TRBV4-1 and J is TRBJ2-3; 8 bases agree with TRBD2. Germline V CDR1 and CDR2: MGHRA, YSYEKL. The junction had 5 bases not matched to a gene; V was cut back by 0 bases and J by 0 bases. This CDR3 has 17 amino acids. In DNA, the CDR3 is TGCGCCAGCAGCCAAGATGAGAGCGGGGGCAGCACAGATACGCAGTATTTT. It is translated as CASSQDESGGSTDTQYF.

This clonotype was picked up many times. The chain links TRBV3-1 to TRBJ2-7, with 15 bases that match TRBD2. Trimming cost V 5 bases and J 3 bases; bases outside gene matches: 11. The CDR3 is 18 residues long. Germline V gene data show CDR1 as LGHDT and CDR2 as YNNKEL (reference sequence). The CDR3 here is CASSKRTSGGADHYEQYF. The DNA for the CDR3 is TGTGCCAGCAGCAAAAGGACTAGCGGGGGGGCGGATCACTACGAGCAGTACTTC.

This clonotype was counted ten times or more. The rearrangement links TRBV3-1 to TRBJ2-2; D is unresolved. V lost 0 bases and J 1 base, leaving 9 bases between the germline ends. This CDR3 has 16 amino acids. The germline gives CDR1 LGHDT, CDR2 YNNKEL (reference sequence). CDR3 sequence (DNA): TGTGCCAGCAGCCAAGAGGAAGGGCTGAACACCGGGGAGCTGTTTTTT. Amino acids: CASSQEEGLNTGELFF. The whole variable domain, remainder taken from reference TRBV3-1 and TRBJ2-2, is DTAVSQTPKYLVTQMGNDKSIKCEQNLGHDTMYWYKQDSKKFLKIMFSYNNKELIINETVPNRFSPKSPDKAHLNLHINSLELGDSAVYFCASSQEEGLNTGELFFGEGSRLTVL.

The J gene is TRBJ2-7, the V gene TRBV9, with D perhaps matching TRBD1 (6 bases). Trimming removed 0 bases from V and 2 bases from J, with 12 bases in between. In germline, CDR1 is SGDLS, CDR2 YYNGEE. This CDR3 comprises 15 residues. The CDR3 sequence: CASSVGGGLTYEQYF. As DNA, the CDR3 is TGTGCCAGCAGCGTAGGTGGGGGCCTAACCTACGAGCAGTACTTC.

In its sample, this clonotype was seen a few times. The chain combines TRBV20-1 with TRBJ2-3, with D perhaps given as TRBD1 or TRBD2 (5 bases each). Trimming took 0 bases from V and 4 from J, leaving 14 bases between them. This CDR3 comprises 15 residues. Per the germline V gene, CDR1 is DFQATT and CDR2 is SNEGSKA (reference sequence). Here the CDR3 DNA reads TGCAGTGCTAGAGAATCCGGGACCTCCCCAGATACGCAGTATTTT. Encoded protein: CSARESGTSPDTQYF.

This clonotype was counted only a few times. This sequence joins TRBV20-1 and TRBJ2-1, with D maybe TRBD1 (5 bases). V lost 1 base, J lost 0 bases, and 10 bases lay in between. Germline V lookup: CDR1 DFQATT, CDR2 SNEGSKA (reference sequence). CDR3 length: 15 residues. The CDR3 protein is CSARGGASSYNEQFF. The CDR3 nucleotides are TGCAGTGCTAGAGGGGGCGCTAGCTCCTACAATGAGCAGTTCTTC.

The chain has TRBV5-6 and TRBJ2-1, with D tentatively TRBD1 or TRBD2 (5 bases each). The V and J ends lost 3 bases and 6 bases respectively, with 10 bases between them. The CDR3 runs to 13 residues. Germline V gene sequence: CDR1 SGHDT, CDR2 YYEEEE. For the CDR3, the DNA is TGTGCCAGCAGCTGGGGACGGTTCAATGAGCAGTTCTTC. Amino acid sequence: CASSWGRFNEQFF.

This sequence joins TRBV5-1 and TRBJ1-3; the D is unclear. The CDR3 length is 13 residues. CDR1 SGHRS and CDR2 YFSETQ come from the germline V gene. Deletions cut 0 bases from V and 4 bases from J, with 5 bases between. The CDR3 coding sequence is TGCGCCAGCAGCTTGGCCGTCGGAAACACCATATATTTT. Its translation is CASSLAVGNTIYF.

This clonotype was picked up a small number of times. The J gene is TRBJ1-1, the V gene TRBV7-3; D is undetermined. Trimming took off 2 bases at V and 4 bases at J, with 14 bases between the two ends. CDR3 length equals 15 residues. The germline CDR1 and CDR2 sequences are SGHTA and FQGTGA. The CDR3 spells CASSLEGFGFTEAFF. CDR3 DNA: TGTGCCAGCAGCTTAGAAGGTTTCGGGTTCACTGAAGCTTTCTTT.

This clonotype was seen at least ten times. This chain uses TRBV7-8 with TRBJ2-7; D might be TRBD2 (6 bases). CDR1 and CDR2 from the germline V gene are SGHVS and FQNEAQ. Trimming took 1 base from V and 2 from J, leaving 12 bases between them. The CDR3 has 15 residues. The CDR3 region has the DNA TGTGCCAGCAGCTTAGTACGGGGGAGGCCCTACGAGCAGTACTTC. This translates into CASSLVRGRPYEQYF.

This clonotype was observed at least ten times. This sequence joins TRBV3-1 and TRBJ2-5; 9 positions agree with TRBD1. Trimming took 6 bases from V and 1 from J; bases not matched to a gene: 6. The CDR3 is 15 amino acids. Germline assignment: CDR1 LGHDT and CDR2 YNNKEL (reference sequence). The DNA of the CDR3 is TGTGCCAGCAGTCCCCGGACAGGGGCCCAAGAGACCCAGTACTTC. Translation gives CASSPRTGAQETQYF.

This clonotype has only a few counts. This rearrangement joins TRBV7-6 to TRBJ2-3; 8 nucleotides align to TRBD2. V lost 2 bases to trimming and J lost 3 bases; unmatched junction nucleotides: 1. This CDR3 has 14 amino acids. CDR1 is SGHVS, CDR2 FNYEAQ, per germline. The CDR3 here is CASSLIAGTDTQYF. In nucleotides, the CDR3 is TGTGCCAGCAGCTTAATAGCGGGGACAGATACGCAGTATTTT.